A single count supports the clone carrying this T cell receptor (beta chain). Generated by immunoSEQ multiplex PCR, the TCRdb table keeps only in-frame clones and is missing some. The profile shows about 80,000 clones, about 94% of them singletons. The data originate from a study of technical replicates of blood from a few donors. Germline loops: CDR1 SGDLS, CDR2 YYNGEE. V was trimmed by 4 bases and J by 3 bases, leaving 14 bases between them. The CDR3 totals 14 residues. This TCR was recovered from a human donor in good health. Sequencing was performed on T cells isolated from PBMCs. The genes are TRBV9 and TRBJ2-7; a weak D match, TRBD2 (6 bases). CDR3 nucleotides: TGTGCCAGCAGCTTCCGGGACTCCAACTACGAGCAGTACTTC. It encodes CASSFRDSNYEQYF. Combining the CDR3 with reference TRBV9 and TRBJ2-7 gives the whole variable domain DSGVTQTPKHLITATGQRVTLRCSPRSGDLSVYWYQQSLDQGLQFLIQYYNGEERAKGNILERFSAQQFPDLHSELNLSSLELGDSALYFCASSFRDSNYEQYFGPGTRLTVT.